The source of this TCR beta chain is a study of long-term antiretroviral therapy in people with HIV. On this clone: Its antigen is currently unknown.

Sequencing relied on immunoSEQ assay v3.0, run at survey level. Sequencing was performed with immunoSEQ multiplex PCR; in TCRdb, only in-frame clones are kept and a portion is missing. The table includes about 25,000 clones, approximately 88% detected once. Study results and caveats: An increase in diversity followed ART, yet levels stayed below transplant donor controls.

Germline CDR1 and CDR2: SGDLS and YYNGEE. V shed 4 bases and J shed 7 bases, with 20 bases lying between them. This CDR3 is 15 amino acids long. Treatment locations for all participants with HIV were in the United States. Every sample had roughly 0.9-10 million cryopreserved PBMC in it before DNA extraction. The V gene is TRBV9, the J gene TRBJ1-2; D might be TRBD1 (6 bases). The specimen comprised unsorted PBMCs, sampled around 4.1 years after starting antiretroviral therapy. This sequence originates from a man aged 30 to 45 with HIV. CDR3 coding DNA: TGTGCCAGCAGCAAGGGGGACAAGGGCCTGGGTGGCTACACCTTC. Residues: CASSKGDKGLGGYTF.